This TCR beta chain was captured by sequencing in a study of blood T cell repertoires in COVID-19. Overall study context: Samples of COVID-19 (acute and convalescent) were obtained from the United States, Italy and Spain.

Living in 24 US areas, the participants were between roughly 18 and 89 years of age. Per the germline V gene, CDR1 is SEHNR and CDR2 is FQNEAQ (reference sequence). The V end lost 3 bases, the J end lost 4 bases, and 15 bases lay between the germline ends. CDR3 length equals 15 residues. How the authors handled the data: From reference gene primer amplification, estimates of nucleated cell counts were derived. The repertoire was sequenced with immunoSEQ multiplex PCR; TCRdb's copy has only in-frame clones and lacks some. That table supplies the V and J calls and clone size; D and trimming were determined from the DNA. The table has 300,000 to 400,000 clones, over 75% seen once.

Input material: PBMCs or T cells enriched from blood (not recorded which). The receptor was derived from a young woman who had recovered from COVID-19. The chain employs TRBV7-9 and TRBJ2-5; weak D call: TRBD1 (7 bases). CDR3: CASSFYRGGSETQYF. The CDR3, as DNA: TGTGCCAGCAGCTTTTACAGGGGAGGTTCAGAGACCCAGTACTTC. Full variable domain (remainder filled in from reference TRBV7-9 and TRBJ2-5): DTGVSQNPRHKITKRGQNVTFRCDPISEHNRLYWYRQTLGQGPEFLTYFQNEAQLEKSRLLSDRFSAERPKGSFSTLEIQRTEQGDSAMYLCASSFYRGGSETQYFGPGTRLLVL.